The present entry profiles one TCR beta chain with its context. Its antigen is as yet unknown. This sample is drawn from a study of response to subunit inactivated influenza vaccine. The study, taken as a whole, reports: The authors proposed limited new T cell recruitment per seasonal influenza vaccination.

TCRdb fed the RT-PCR reads into MiXCR, producing one record per CDR3 protein. The sample lists 650,000 to 800,000 distinct CDR3 sequences; 15% to 20% were seen once. The CDR3 extends over 15 amino acids. CDR1 ENHRY and CDR2 SYGVKD come from the germline V gene. V was pared by 4 bases and J by 8 bases, with 7 bases of the junction left unmatched. The sample in question was PBMCs from blood, obtained about 5 days after vaccination. The receptor comes from a man aged 45-65 years who received an inactivated influenza vaccine. The V and J genes are TRBV10-3 and TRBJ2-2; 10 bases are a match to TRBD2. CDR3 in amino acids: CAISGTSGMIGELFF. The CDR3, as DNA: TGTGCCATCAGTGGAACTAGCGGGATGATTGGGGAGCTGTTTTTT.